This T cell receptor (beta chain) was captured in a study of cytomegalovirus exposure and HLA in healthy donors. Background on the study: Out of 350 to 400 genotyped donors, 81% belonged to the Caucasian-associated ancestry cluster.

Study-level points and caveats: A prior analysis recorded that most TCR beta V segments were productive about 90% or about 30% of the time. In a later analysis, TCR beta V- and J-gene trimming was associated with a missense DCLRE1C variant. Further analysis was carried out later, and it showed several of the most significant clusters appearing linked to common viral pathogens.

The PCR employed 60 Vbeta primers together with 13 Jbeta primers. Some clones are missing from TCRdb's copy, which holds only in-frame ones; the method was immunoSEQ multiplex PCR. The sample contains about 100,000 clones, roughly four fifths of which appear only once. In the case of this clone: Its antigen is unknown.

Per germline, CDR1 SGHRS and CDR2 YFSETQ. The CDR3 loop spans 16 amino acids. Trimming stripped 0 bases from V and 3 bases from J, with 13 bases between. The TCR comes from a man between 35 and 55 years old in good health and CMV-seropositive. The J gene is TRBJ2-1, the V gene TRBV5-1, with D perhaps TRBD1 (5 bases). The specimen sequenced was PBMCs. Written as DNA, the CDR3 is TGCGCCAGCAGCTTGGAAATCCAGGGCAGCTACAATGAGCAGTTCTTC. This codes for CASSLEIQGSYNEQFF.